This T cell receptor beta chain comes out of a study of cytomegalovirus exposure and HLA in healthy donors. Study outcomes and limitations: CMV antigen specificity was confirmed in vitro for three CMV-associated chains.

Germline CDR1 and CDR2: SGHVS and FNYEAQ. Unmatched junction bases numbered 4, after V lost 3 bases and J lost 4 bases. The CDR3 consists of 15 residues. The study ran its PCR with 60 Vbeta and 13 Jbeta primers. Clones were read by immunoSEQ multiplex PCR, and TCRdb kept only the in-frame ones, dropping some. Among about 190,000 clones listed, roughly four fifths were seen once. As for this clone: Its antigen is not known.

The specimen sequenced was PBMCs. The genes are TRBV7-6 and TRBJ2-1, with 9 bases that match TRBD2. The receptor's source is a woman in her 30s in good health and CMV-seropositive. CDR3 region: CASSLGLAIYNEQFF. The DNA of the CDR3 is TGTGCCAGCAGCTTGGGACTAGCCATATACAATGAGCAGTTCTTC.